Below, one T cell receptor (beta chain) is given with its context. Its antigen remains unknown. Library preparation (for TCRbeta) was performed with unique molecular identifiers. MiXCR, run by TCRdb on the PCR reads, gives a single entry per CDR3 protein. The table lists more than 200,000 distinct CDR3 sequences, 20% to 30% of them singletons. This sample is part of a study of T-cell reconstitution after alpha-beta-depleted transplantation in children. The CDR3 runs 18 residues. Findings and caveats of the study: Most T-cell counts and diversity one year after the transplant came from T cells that were newly produced. For some patients, TCRbeta diversity was high at day 60 because of recipient T cells and thymic progenitors that survived. The origin of alpha-beta T cells about two months after transplant was reportedly several hundred expanded graft clones.

Material: PBMCs, mostly from graft donor cells, obtained 360 days after TCRalphabeta/CD19-depleted stem cell transplant. V gene TRBV21-1 combines with J gene TRBJ2-6; TRBD1, the D gene given by the table, was not confirmed from the DNA. TRBV21-1 is marked as a pseudogene. This TCR derives from a female patient between 2 and 10 years old who had a stem cell transplant for congenital amegakaryocytic thrombocytopenia, so the T cells may come from the graft donor. The CDR3 nucleotides read TGTGCCAGCAGCAAACTGCACAGGGGGCTCTCTGGGGCCAACGTCCTGACTTTC. It codes for CASSKLHRGLSGANVLTF.